The TCR beta chain under discussion was sequenced for a study of metastatic and nonmetastatic thyroid tumors. On the study more broadly: Malignant thyroid and benign thyroid patients provided blood and tumor or nodule tissue whose repertoires were compared.

The germline V gene encodes CDR1 DFQATT and CDR2 SNEGSKA (reference sequence). This CDR3 region has 11 residues. V shed 2 bases and J shed 7 bases, with 6 bases lying between them. Study-wide results and limits: A significant increase in TCR beta diversity was reportedly seen in malignant thyroid tumors relative to benign nodules, in blood and tumor.

This clone was counted ten times or more. The antigen is undetermined. Original analysis: Using the CDR3 differences seen across clinicopathological groups, the authors built a distant-metastasis classifier for papillary thyroid cancer, which was meant to discriminate distant-metastatic patients. With MiXCR, TCRdb called clones anew from the PCR reads. The V and J calls come from TCRdb's annotation, not from the publication. Among some 93,000 clones listed, roughly an eighth were seen once. Patients underwent thyroid surgery, and none had received any treatment before it. The chain links TRBV20-1 to TRBJ1-5; D not certain. This clonotype was sampled from a female donor with papillary thyroid cancer or a benign thyroid nodule (not recorded which). Some clones in this sample may be carry-over from other donors' samples. Specimen: blood. The CDR3: CSARNGQPQHF. The CDR3 coding sequence is TGCAGTGCTAGAAACGGACAGCCCCAGCATTTT.